The 12 T cell receptor beta chains presented below share a single source sample, sequenced in a study of response to subunit inactivated influenza vaccine (dated by TCRdb to about 2018). Receptor amplification or capture employed RT-PCR. Reads for this sample came from an Illumina HiSeq 2500. TCRdb reran the public reads through fastp at Q25 and MiXCR, keeping productive beta chains. All rows with the same CDR3 protein become a single entry with the most common DNA and genes. The sample table holds a few hundred thousand distinct CDR3 sequences, of which about 14% were seen once. Around 10% of the sample goes to the ten largest clones. Sequences were derived from PBMCs from blood, sampled 11 to 12 days after vaccination. These receptors all come from a man aged 45-60 years who received an inactivated influenza vaccine. Donor details come from another sample of the same person, matched by shared clones.

In this sample, this clonotype turned up a few times. The chain links TRBV20-1 to TRBJ2-2; 10 bases map to TRBD2. The germline CDR1 and CDR2 sequences are DFQATT and SNEGSKA (reference sequence). The junction had 7 bases not matched to a gene; V was cut back by 5 bases and J by 4 bases. The CDR3 sequence is 15 residues long. The CDR3 loop is CSAPRAGGPTGELFF. CDR3 DNA sequence: TGCAGTGCTCCTCGAGCGGGAGGGCCCACCGGGGAGCTGTTTTTT.

The gene calls are TRBV5-1 and TRBJ1-2; D is perhaps TRBD1 (5 bases). Germline CDR1 reads SGHRS; CDR2 reads YFSETQ. There are 15 residues in the CDR3. The V gene lost 0 bases and the J gene lost 4 bases, with 13 bases spanning the gap. The CDR3 here is CASSLAGGTIYGYTF. CDR3 sequence (DNA): TGCGCCAGCAGCTTGGCCGGGGGTACTATCTATGGCTACACCTTC.

The sample holds many counts of this clonotype. The genes are TRBV6-2 or TRBV6-3 and TRBJ2-7; D ambiguous. The ends were cut back, 2 bases at V and 0 bases at J, with 2 bases in the middle. The CDR3 runs to 12 residues. Germline CDR1 and CDR2: MNHEY and SVGEGT. The CDR3 nucleotides read TGTGCCAGCAGTTACCCCTCCTACGAGCAGTACTTC. It translates to CASSYPSYEQYF.

The chain carries TRBV19 and TRBJ2-1; D might be TRBD2 (6 bases). V lost 7 bases and J lost 12, with 25 bases in between. The CDR3 loop spans 15 amino acids. Per the germline V gene, CDR1 is LNHDA and CDR2 is SQIVND (reference sequence). Here the CDR3 DNA reads TGTGCCAGTACCCGGCAAGCGACTAGAAGCATGGCGCAGTTCTTC. Translated: CASTRQATRSMAQFF.

The rearrangement joins TRBV28 to TRBJ1-2, with D tentatively TRBD1 (5 bases). The CDR3 is 14 amino acids. Germline V gives CDR1 MDHEN, CDR2 SYDVKM. Trimming removed 4 bases at V and 4 bases at J, with 13 bases between. The CDR3 bases are TGTGCCAGCAGTTCGATGGGGGGGGGCTATGGCTACACCTTC. Translating it yields CASSSMGGGYGYTF.

This clonotype was seen a few times. This chain uses TRBV15 with TRBJ2-6; the D is unclear. In germline, CDR1 is LNHNV, CDR2 YYDKDF (reference sequence). The CDR3 is 19 residues long. V lost 0 bases and J lost 0, with 15 bases in between. The CDR3 DNA is TGTGCCACCAGCAGAGATCCGTTCAGACGTAGCTCTGGGGCCAACGTCCTGACTTTC. Protein sequence: CATSRDPFRRSSGANVLTF.

This clonotype came up a few times. The chain is built from TRBV12-3 or TRBV12-4 and TRBJ2-7; D is perhaps TRBD1 (6 bases). The CDR3 is 15 residues long. Trimming took off 0 bases at V and 2 bases at J, with 11 bases between the two ends. CDR3 bases: TGTGCCAGCAGTTTAGCCCTAACAGGGACCTACGAGCAGTACTTC. Residues: CASSLALTGTYEQYF.

This clonotype has just a few counts. The chain couples TRBV18 to TRBJ2-1; tentative D call: TRBD2 (6 bases). The length of the CDR3 is 14 residues. CDR1 is KGHSH, CDR2 LQKENI, per germline. Trimming left V 6 bases short and J 6 bases short, with 15 bases between. The CDR3 nucleotides are TGTGCCAGCTCCACGGCGGGGATCGGCAATGAGCAGTTCTTC. It specifies CASSTAGIGNEQFF.

This clonotype was seen more than once but under ten times. V and J are TRBV10-3 and TRBJ2-3, with D possibly matching TRBD2 (5 bases). V was trimmed by 6 bases and J by 1 base, leaving 8 bases between them. The CDR3 runs to 13 residues. CDR1 ENHRY and CDR2 SYGVKD come from the germline V gene. CDR3 sequence (DNA): TGTGCCATCAGGGAACTAGGCACAGATACGCAGTATTTT. This encodes CAIRELGTDTQYF.

The chain has TRBV20-1 and TRBJ2-7; 8 nucleotides match TRBD1. The junction had 11 bases not matched to a gene; V was cut back by 2 bases and J by 5 bases. The germline CDR1 and CDR2 sequences are DFQATT and SNEGSKA (reference sequence). This CDR3 has 15 amino acids. Written as DNA, the CDR3 is TGCAGTGCTAGATCTTTCCGGACAGGGTTGGACGAGCAGTACTTC. The encoded protein is CSARSFRTGLDEQYF.

There are a few counts of this clonotype. The chain has TRBV20-1 and TRBJ2-6, with D hard to call. Trimming took off 1 base at V and 1 base at J, with 2 bases between the two ends. CDR1 DFQATT and CDR2 SNEGSKA come from the germline V gene (reference sequence). The CDR3 extends over 13 amino acids. The DNA of the CDR3 is TGCAGTGCTAGAGTTTCTGGGGCCAACGTCCTGACTTTC. This encodes CSARVSGANVLTF.

V is TRBV5-1 and J is TRBJ2-7; 7 positions match TRBD1. CDR1 is SGHRS and CDR2 is YFSETQ in the germline V gene. This CDR3 comprises 13 residues. Trimming took 4 bases from V and 5 from J; bases not matched to a gene: 6. CDR3 residues: CASSAPDRDEQYF. CDR3 nucleotides: TGCGCCAGCAGCGCCCCCGACAGGGACGAGCAGTACTTC.